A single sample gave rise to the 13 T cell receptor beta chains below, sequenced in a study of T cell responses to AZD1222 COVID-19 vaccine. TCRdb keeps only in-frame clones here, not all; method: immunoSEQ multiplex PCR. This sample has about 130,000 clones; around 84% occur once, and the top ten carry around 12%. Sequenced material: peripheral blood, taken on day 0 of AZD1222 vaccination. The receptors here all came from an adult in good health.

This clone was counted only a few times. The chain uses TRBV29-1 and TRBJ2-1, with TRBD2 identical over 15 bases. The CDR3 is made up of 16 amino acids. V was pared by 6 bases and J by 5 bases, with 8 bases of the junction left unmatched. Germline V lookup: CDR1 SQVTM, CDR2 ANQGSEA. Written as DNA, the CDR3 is TGCAGCGTCCCCGGGACTAGCGGGAGGTGGAACAATGAGCAGTTCTTC. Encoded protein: CSVPGTSGRWNNEQFF.

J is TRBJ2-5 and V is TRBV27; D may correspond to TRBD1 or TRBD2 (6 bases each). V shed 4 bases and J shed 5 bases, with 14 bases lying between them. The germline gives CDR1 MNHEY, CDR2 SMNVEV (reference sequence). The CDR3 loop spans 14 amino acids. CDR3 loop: CASSSGRGGETQYF. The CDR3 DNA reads TGTGCCAGCAGTTCCGGCAGGGGAGGTGAGACCCAGTACTTC.

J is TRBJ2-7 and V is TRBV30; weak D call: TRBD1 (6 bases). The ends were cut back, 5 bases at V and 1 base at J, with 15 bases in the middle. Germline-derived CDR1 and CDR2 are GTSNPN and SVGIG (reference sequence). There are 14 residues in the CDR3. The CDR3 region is CAWDPTGSSYEQYF. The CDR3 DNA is TGTGCCTGGGATCCGACAGGAAGTTCCTACGAGCAGTACTTC.

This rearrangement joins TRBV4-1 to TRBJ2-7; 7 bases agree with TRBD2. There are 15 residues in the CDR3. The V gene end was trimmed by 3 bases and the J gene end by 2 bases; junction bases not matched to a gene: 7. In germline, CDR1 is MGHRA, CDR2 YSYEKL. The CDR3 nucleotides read TGCGCCAGCAGCCACCCCCCCGCGGGGGCCTACGAGCAGTACTTC. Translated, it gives CASSHPPAGAYEQYF.

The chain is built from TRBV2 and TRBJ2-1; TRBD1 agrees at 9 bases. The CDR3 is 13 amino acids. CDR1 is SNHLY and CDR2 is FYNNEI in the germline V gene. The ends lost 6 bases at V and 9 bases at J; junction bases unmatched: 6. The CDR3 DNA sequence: TGTGCCAGCAGGGGCACAGGGGGCAGTGAGCAGTTCTTC. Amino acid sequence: CASRGTGGSEQFF.

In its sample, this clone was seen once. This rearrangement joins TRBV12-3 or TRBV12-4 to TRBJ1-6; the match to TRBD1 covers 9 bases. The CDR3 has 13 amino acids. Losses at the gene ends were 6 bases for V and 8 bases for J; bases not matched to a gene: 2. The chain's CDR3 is CASSRDRDSPLHF. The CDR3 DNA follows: TGTGCCAGCAGCCGGGACAGGGATTCACCCCTCCACTTT.

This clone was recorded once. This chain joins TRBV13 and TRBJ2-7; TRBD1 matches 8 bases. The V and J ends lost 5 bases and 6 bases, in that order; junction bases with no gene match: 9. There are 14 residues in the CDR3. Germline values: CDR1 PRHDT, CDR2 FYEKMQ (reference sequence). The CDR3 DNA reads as TGTGCCAGCAGCCTCGTGCAGGGGGCACTCGAGCAGTACTTC. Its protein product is CASSLVQGALEQYF.

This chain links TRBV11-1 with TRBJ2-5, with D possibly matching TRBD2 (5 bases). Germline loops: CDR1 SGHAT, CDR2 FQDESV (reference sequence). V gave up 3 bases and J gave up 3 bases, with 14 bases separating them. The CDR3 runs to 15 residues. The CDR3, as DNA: TGTGCCAGCAGCTTTTCGGTGGGAGCGGAAGAGACCCAGTACTTC. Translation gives CASSFSVGAEETQYF.

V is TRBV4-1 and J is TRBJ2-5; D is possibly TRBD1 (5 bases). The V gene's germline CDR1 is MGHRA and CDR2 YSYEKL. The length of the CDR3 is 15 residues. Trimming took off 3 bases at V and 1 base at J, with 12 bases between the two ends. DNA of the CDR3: TGCGCCAGCAGCCAGGGGTCAGGGCTCCAAGAGACCCAGTACTTC. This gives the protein CASSQGSGLQETQYF.

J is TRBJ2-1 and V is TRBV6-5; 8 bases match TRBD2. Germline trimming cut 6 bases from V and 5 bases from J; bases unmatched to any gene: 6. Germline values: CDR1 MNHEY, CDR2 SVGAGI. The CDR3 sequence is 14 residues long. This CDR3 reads CASREGLDNNEQFF. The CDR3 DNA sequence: TGTGCCAGCAGAGAGGGACTAGATAACAATGAGCAGTTCTTC.

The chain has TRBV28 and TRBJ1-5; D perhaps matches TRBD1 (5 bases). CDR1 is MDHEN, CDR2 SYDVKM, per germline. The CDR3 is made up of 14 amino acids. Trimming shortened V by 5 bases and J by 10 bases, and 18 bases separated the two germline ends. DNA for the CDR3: TGTGCCAGCAGTCGGGACGACCTCTCTGTCCCCCAGCATTTT. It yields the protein CASSRDDLSVPQHF.

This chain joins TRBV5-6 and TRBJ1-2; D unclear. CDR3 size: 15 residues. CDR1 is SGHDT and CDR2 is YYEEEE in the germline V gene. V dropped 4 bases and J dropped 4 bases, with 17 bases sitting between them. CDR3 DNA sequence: TGTGCCAGCAGCCAACCCTCCCGGACGTCCTATGGCTACACCTTC. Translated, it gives CASSQPSRTSYGYTF.

In DNA form, the CDR3 reads TGTGCCAGCAGAGAGACAGGGGCTAGCAATCAGCCCCAGCATTTT. The encoded protein is CASRETGASNQPQHF. The V and J genes are TRBV2 and TRBJ1-5; 8 bases are shared with TRBD1. From germline, CDR1 is SNHLY and CDR2 FYNNEI. V lost 6 bases to trimming and J lost 0 bases; unmatched junction nucleotides: 4. This CDR3 region has 15 residues.